One sample yielded the 18 T cell receptor beta chains listed below, sequenced in a study of blood T cell repertoires in COVID-19. Sequencing was performed with immunoSEQ multiplex PCR; in TCRdb, only in-frame clones are kept and a portion is missing. This table holds around 73,000 clones, 70% to 80% found once. The sequenced sample was peripheral blood. The source of these receptors is a man aged 70-80 years with COVID-19, enrolled during active disease.

This clone came up a few times. The chain couples TRBV18 to TRBJ2-3, with D tentatively TRBD1 (6 bases). Trimming removed 0 bases at V and 4 bases at J, with 14 bases between. Germline CDR1 and CDR2: KGHSH and LQKENI. This CDR3 has 16 amino acids. In nucleotides, the CDR3 is TGTGCCAGCTCACCACCAGGGACACGGCTTTCAGATACGCAGTATTTT. Translation gives CASSPPGTRLSDTQYF.

This chain uses TRBV11-2 with TRBJ1-3; no firm D call. Germline values: CDR1 SGHAT, CDR2 FQNNGV. V dropped 3 bases and J dropped 0 bases, with 6 bases sitting between them. This CDR3 has 14 amino acids. The CDR3 loop is CASSLRYSGNTIYF. CDR3 coding DNA: TGTGCCAGCAGCTTGAGATACTCTGGAAACACCATATATTTT.

In this sample, this clone turned up once. V gene TRBV24-1 combines with J gene TRBJ2-5; 12 bases match TRBD2. The CDR3 runs 14 residues. V gave up 5 bases and J gave up 4 bases; unmatched junction bases: 1. From germline, CDR1 is KGHDR and CDR2 SFDVKD. For the CDR3, the DNA is TGTGCCACCAGTGGACTAGCGGGAGCAGAGACCCAGTACTTC. Protein sequence: CATSGLAGAETQYF.

This clone was seen only a few times. J is TRBJ1-4 and V is TRBV7-8; tentative D call: TRBD1 (5 bases). Trimming shortened V by 5 bases and J by 7 bases, and 14 bases separated the two germline ends. Germline V CDR1 and CDR2: SGHVS, FQNEAQ. This CDR3 has 14 amino acids. CDR3 sequence: CASSHPGEGEKLFF. The CDR3, as DNA: TGTGCCAGCAGCCATCCGGGGGAGGGTGAAAAACTGTTTTTT.

The chain is built from TRBV7-9 and TRBJ1-1; the D gene is possibly TRBD1 (6 bases). The germline V gene encodes CDR1 SEHNR and CDR2 FQNEAQ (reference sequence). The CDR3 extends over 13 amino acids. Trimming took off 10 bases at V and 0 bases at J, with 12 bases between the two ends. CDR3 bases: TGTGCCACAAGGGGACACCTGAACACTGAAGCTTTCTTT. Its protein product is CATRGHLNTEAFF.

The rearrangement joins TRBV4-1 to TRBJ2-1; tentatively, D is TRBD2 (5 bases). Germline V CDR1 and CDR2: MGHRA, YSYEKL. V was cut by 0 bases and J by 7 bases, with 10 bases left in between. CDR3 length equals 14 residues. CDR3 DNA sequence: TGCGCCAGCAGCCAAGAGGCTAGCTTAAATGAGCAGTTCTTC. It is translated as CASSQEASLNEQFF.

The rearrangement uses TRBV19 and TRBJ2-1; 9 bases are shared with TRBD2. The V gene end was trimmed by 5 bases and the J gene end by 9 bases; junction bases not matched to a gene: 11. Germline V gives CDR1 LNHDA, CDR2 SQIVND (reference sequence). The CDR3 covers 15 residues. The DNA of the CDR3 is TGTGCCAGTAGTTTGACACTAATGACTAGCGGTGAGCAGTTCTTC. Translation gives CASSLTLMTSGEQFF.

The V gene is TRBV6-4, the J gene TRBJ2-3; 11 bases are a match to TRBD2. The ends lost 6 bases at V and 4 bases at J; junction bases unmatched: 6. The CDR3 runs 15 residues. Germline values: CDR1 MRHNA, CDR2 SNTAGT. This CDR3 reads CASRLAGDLPDTQYF. CDR3 DNA sequence: TGTGCCAGCAGACTAGCGGGAGACTTACCAGATACGCAGTATTTT.

The chain links TRBV5-1 to TRBJ1-2, with D hard to call. Germline V lookup: CDR1 SGHRS, CDR2 YFSETQ. This CDR3 spans 14 amino acids. The V end lost 0 bases, the J end lost 6 bases, and 12 bases lay between the germline ends. The CDR3 protein is CASSLAVMRDGYTF. CDR3 nucleotides: TGCGCCAGCAGCTTGGCGGTCATGAGAGATGGCTACACCTTC.

The rearrangement uses TRBV5-1 and TRBJ2-5; 11 bases line up with TRBD1. V shed 3 bases, J shed 5 bases, and the junction held 9 bases outside the gene matches. The CDR3 length is 16 residues. The germline gives CDR1 SGHRS, CDR2 YFSETQ. CDR3 DNA: TGCGCCAGCAGCTCAACCGGGACAGGGGGTTGGGAGACCCAGTACTTC. Protein sequence: CASSSTGTGGWETQYF.

The chain employs TRBV24-1 and TRBJ2-1; tentatively, D is TRBD2 (5 bases). Deletions cut 3 bases from V and 11 bases from J, with 13 bases between. CDR3 length: 13 residues. Germline V gene lookup returns CDR1 KGHDR and CDR2 SFDVKD. CDR3 DNA sequence: TGTGCCACCAGTGATGCTCCGGGATATAAGCAGTTCTTC. Its translation is CATSDAPGYKQFF.

This chain links TRBV6-2 or TRBV6-3 with TRBJ1-1; 7 bases align to TRBD1. This CDR3 has 15 residues. The V gene's germline CDR1 is MNHEY and CDR2 SVGEGT. The J segment lost 5 bases and the V segment lost 2 bases, leaving 8 bases of the junction unmatched. CDR3 region: CASSYPSRGETEAFF. The CDR3 coding sequence is TGTGCCAGCAGTTACCCCAGCAGGGGGGAAACTGAAGCTTTCTTT.

This clone was detected only once. The CDR3, as DNA: TGTGCCAGCAGCTATCGACTAGGCCCCTACAATGAGCAGTTCTTC. This translates into CASSYRLGPYNEQFF. The chain recombines TRBV7-2 with TRBJ2-1, with D possibly TRBD2 on 6 matching bases. Trimming shortened V by 4 bases and J by 2 bases, and 12 bases separated the two germline ends. There are 15 residues in the CDR3. Germline-derived CDR1 and CDR2 are SGHTA and FQGNSA.

The chain uses TRBV27 and TRBJ2-1; 9 bases match TRBD2. CDR1 is MNHEY and CDR2 is SMNVEV in the germline V gene (reference sequence). Trimming at V came to 6 bases and at J to 2 bases, leaving 5 bases not matched to a gene. This CDR3 comprises 15 residues. CDR3: CASRTAGGPYNEQFF. In DNA, the CDR3 is TGTGCCAGCAGGACGGCGGGAGGGCCCTACAATGAGCAGTTCTTC.

The gene calls are TRBV6-5 and TRBJ2-5; tentative D call: TRBD1 (5 bases). V lost 2 bases and J lost 4, with 17 bases in between. The V gene's germline CDR1 is MNHEY and CDR2 SVGAGI. CDR3 length: 16 amino acids. CDR3 DNA sequence: TGTGCCAGCAGTTACCCCTCAAGGGGTAGGGGAGAGACCCAGTACTTC. Translated, it gives CASSYPSRGRGETQYF.

The genes are TRBV7-2 and TRBJ1-1; 7 nucleotides match TRBD1. This CDR3 region has 14 residues. J gave up 1 base and V 5 bases, and 4 bases lay outside the gene matches. Looked up from germline, CDR1 is SGHTA and CDR2 is FQGNSA. The CDR3: CASSLGTANTEAFF. In nucleotides, the CDR3 is TGTGCCAGCAGCCTGGGGACAGCGAACACTGAAGCTTTCTTT. Full variable domain (rest looked up from reference TRBV7-2 and TRBJ1-1): GAGVSQSPSNKVTEKGKDVELRCDPISGHTALYWYRQSLGQGLEFLIYFQGNSAPDKSGLPSDRFSAERTGGSVSTLTIQRTQQEDSAVYLCASSLGTANTEAFFGQGTRLTVV.

The rearrangement uses TRBV18 and TRBJ1-1; D gene uncertain. From germline, CDR1 is KGHSH and CDR2 LQKENI. This CDR3 has 14 residues. V lost 2 bases and J 1 base, leaving 8 bases between the germline ends. The CDR3 here is CASSPAPGNTEAFF. Here the CDR3 DNA reads TGTGCCAGCTCACCAGCCCCCGGGAACACTGAAGCTTTCTTT.

In its sample, this clone was seen a few times. This sequence joins TRBV6-5 and TRBJ2-2; D remains ambiguous. This CDR3 spans 13 amino acids. The V gene lost 5 bases and the J gene lost 0 bases, with 4 bases spanning the gap. Germline-derived CDR1 and CDR2 are MNHEY and SVGAGI. CDR3 protein: CASSIANTGELFF. CDR3 nucleotide sequence: TGTGCCAGCAGTATAGCGAACACCGGGGAGCTGTTTTTT.